The 32 T cell receptor beta chains below all came from one sample that was sequenced in a study of cytomegalovirus exposure and HLA in healthy donors listed by TCRdb under 2017. Library prep was done by the immunoSEQ multiplex PCR assay. In its TCRdb copy, this immuneACCESS table keeps in-frame sequences only and misses some clones. Where compared with another copy, unresolved V genes explain less than half of these, and the others have no known cause. This sample has about 220,000 clones in its table, and just over 90% of those were observed once. The biggest ten clones account for about 1% of the sample. Sequencing used PBMCs. Receptor source: a woman between 18 and 30 years old in good health and CMV-seronegative.

The chain uses TRBV21-1 and TRBJ1-5. TRBV21-1 is given as a pseudogene. The CDR3 is made up of 14 amino acids. The CDR3 is CASNLRDSNQPQHF. The CDR3 DNA sequence: TGTGCCAGCAACCTACGGGATAGCAATCAGCCCCAGCATTTT.

V is TRBV29-1 and J is TRBJ2-4; D may be TRBD1 (6 bases). With 3 bases removed from V and 5 bases from J, the gap between germline ends came to 8 bases. CDR3 size: 12 residues. CDR1 and CDR2 (germline): SQVTM, ANQGSEA. CDR3 nucleotides: TGCAGCGTTGAGCCAGGGGAAAACATTCAGTACTTC. It translates to CSVEPGENIQYF. Full variable domain (outside the CDR3, taken from reference TRBV29-1 and TRBJ2-4): SAVISQKPSRDICQRGTSLTIQCQVDSQVTMMFWYRQQPGQSLTLIATANQGSEATYESGFVIDKFPISRPNLTFSTLTVSNMSPEDSSIYLCSVEPGENIQYFGAGTRLSVL.

The genes are TRBV6-1 and TRBJ1-4; 8 nucleotides line up with TRBD1. From germline, CDR1 is MNHNS and CDR2 SASEGT. V was pared by 5 bases and J by 4 bases, with 6 bases of the junction left unmatched. The CDR3 length is 15 residues. This CDR3 reads CASSPGTGSNEKLFF. Here the CDR3 DNA reads TGTGCCAGCAGTCCTGGGACAGGTAGTAATGAAAAACTGTTTTTT.

The chain is built from TRBV5-1 and TRBJ2-1; 10 positions match TRBD2. There are 16 residues in the CDR3. The ends lost 1 base at V and 6 bases at J; junction bases unmatched: 7. Germline CDR1 SGHRS, CDR2 YFSETQ. CDR3 sequence: CASSLLAGGGVNEQFF. The CDR3 DNA reads as TGCGCCAGCAGCTTGTTAGCGGGAGGTGGGGTCAATGAGCAGTTCTTC. Complete variable domain (other parts from reference TRBV5-1 and TRBJ2-1): KAGVTQTPRYLIKTRGQQVTLSCSPISGHRSVSWYQQTPGQGLQFLFEYFSETQRNKGNFPGRFSGRQFSNSRSEMNVSTLELGDSALYLCASSLLAGGGVNEQFFGPGTRLTVL.

The table lists this clone with a count of one. The rearrangement uses TRBV30 and TRBJ1-2, with D tentatively TRBD1 (6 bases). This CDR3 has 14 amino acids. Germline V gene sequence: CDR1 GTSNPN, CDR2 SVGIG (reference sequence). V gave up 1 base and J gave up 4 bases, with 13 bases separating them. Here the CDR3 DNA reads TGTGCCTGGAGTGACACAGGGATCCTCTATGGCTACACCTTC. Its translation: CAWSDTGILYGYTF.

This clone was recorded a few times. The chain recombines TRBV4-2 with TRBJ1-2, with 7 nucleotides matching TRBD1. CDR3 size: 15 residues. V trimming: 0 bases; J trimming: 4 bases; junction bases outside the gene matches: 5. Germline V gene data show CDR1 as LGHNA and CDR2 as YNFKEQ. CDR3 sequence (DNA): TGTGCCAGCAGCCAAGAAGAGGACAGGCTCTATGGCTACACCTTC. It encodes CASSQEEDRLYGYTF.

This clone was recorded a few times. CDR3 residues: CASSFRTGYNEQFF. DNA of the CDR3: TGTGCCAGTAGTTTCCGGACAGGGTACAATGAGCAGTTCTTC. V gene TRBV19 combines with J gene TRBJ2-1, with TRBD1 identical over 8 bases. J gave up 4 bases and V 5 bases, and 4 bases lay outside the gene matches. Germline V gene sequence: CDR1 LNHDA, CDR2 SQIVND (reference sequence). This CDR3 has 14 residues.

V is TRBV21-1 and J is TRBJ2-6; TRBD2, the D gene given by the table, was not confirmed from the DNA. TRBV21-1 constitutes a pseudogene. The CDR3 consists of 11 residues. The CDR3 sequence is CASNRCFVLTF. The DNA of the CDR3 is TGTGCCAGCAACCGGTGCTTCGTCCTGACTTTC.

The chain carries TRBV30 and TRBJ1-1, with D perhaps TRBD1 (5 bases). Germline V gene lookup returns CDR1 GTSNPN and CDR2 SVGIG (reference sequence). The CDR3 extends over 13 amino acids. Trimming removed 4 bases at V and 10 bases at J, with 19 bases between. Here the CDR3 reads CAWIPGPAFAAFF. The CDR3 DNA is TGTGCCTGGATCCCAGGGCCGGCGTTTGCAGCTTTCTTT. Looking up the rest from reference TRBV30 and TRBJ1-1 gives the full variable domain: SQTIHQWPATLVQPVGSPLSLECTVEGTSNPNLYWYRQAAGRGLQLLFYSVGIGQISSEVPQNLSASRPQDRQFILSSKKLLLSDSGFYLCAWIPGPAFAAFFGQGTRLTVV.

This clone was found once. The rearrangement uses TRBV30 and TRBJ1-6; 7 bases map to TRBD1. This CDR3 contains 13 residues. Germline loops: CDR1 GTSNPN, CDR2 SVGIG (reference sequence). V lost 3 bases, J lost 6 bases, and 2 bases stayed unmatched. The CDR3 DNA reads TGTGCCTGGAGGGGACAGAGTAATTCACCCCTCCACTTT. Its translation: CAWRGQSNSPLHF.

The chain uses TRBV2 and TRBJ1-5; a possible D gene is TRBD1 (5 bases). V lost 5 bases and J 6 bases, leaving 17 bases between the germline ends. This CDR3 has 15 amino acids. CDR1 and CDR2 (germline): SNHLY, FYNNEI. The CDR3 DNA reads as TGTGCCAGCAGTACCCAGGTAGGGGTGGGTCAGCCCCAGCATTTT. Protein: CASSTQVGVGQPQHF. Variable domain in full (rest from reference TRBV2 and TRBJ1-5): EPEVTQTPSHQVTQMGQEVILRCVPISNHLYFYWYRQILGQKVEFLVSFYNNEISEKSEIFDDQFSVERPDGSNFTLKIRSTKLEDSAMYFCASSTQVGVGQPQHFGDGTRLSIL.

The chain carries TRBV9 and TRBJ2-1, with 9 bases matching TRBD1. Trimming removed 3 bases from V and 8 bases from J; junction bases left unmatched: 9. The CDR3 is 15 residues long. In germline, CDR1 is SGDLS, CDR2 YYNGEE. In DNA, the CDR3 is TGTGCCAGCAGCGCCAACCGGGACAGGGATGATGAGCAGTTCTTC. It codes for CASSANRDRDDEQFF.

J is TRBJ2-5 and V is TRBV7-9; 7 nucleotides line up with TRBD1. The CDR3 consists of 15 residues. V lost 4 bases to trimming and J lost 0 bases; unmatched junction nucleotides: 5. The germline gives CDR1 SEHNR, CDR2 FQNEAQ (reference sequence). This CDR3 reads CASSSLQGDQETQYF. In nucleotides, the CDR3 is TGTGCCAGCAGCTCCCTTCAGGGGGACCAAGAGACCCAGTACTTC.

The V gene is TRBV7-9, the J gene TRBJ1-1, with unresolved D. V lost 5 bases to trimming and J lost 3 bases, with 16 bases between them. Germline lookup yields CDR1 SEHNR and CDR2 FQNEAQ (reference sequence). The CDR3 runs 15 residues. The CDR3 DNA reads as TGTGCCAGCAGCAATCGGGGAGAGATGTACACTGAAGCTTTCTTT. Amino acid sequence: CASSNRGEMYTEAFF.

This clone appeared a few times. The chain couples TRBV19 to TRBJ1-2; possible D gene TRBD1, 5 bases. V dropped 4 bases and J dropped 5 bases, with 8 bases sitting between them. Germline assignment: CDR1 LNHDA and CDR2 SQIVND (reference sequence). CDR3 size: 12 residues. CDR3 nucleotide sequence: TGTGCCAGTAGTACAGGGATGTATGGCTACACCTTC. It translates to CASSTGMYGYTF.

V and J are TRBV28 and TRBJ1-2; 7 bases fit TRBD1. Germline lookup yields CDR1 MDHEN and CDR2 SYDVKM. Trimming removed 2 bases from V and 8 bases from J; junction bases left unmatched: 8. The CDR3 is 14 amino acids. The chain's CDR3 is CASSLSRGAWGYTF. CDR3 DNA: TGTGCCAGCAGTTTAAGCAGGGGGGCCTGGGGCTACACCTTC.

This clone has more than one count but fewer than ten. The rearrangement uses TRBV29-1 and TRBJ2-1; D not resolved. The length of the CDR3 is 13 residues. The ends were cut back, 6 bases at V and 3 bases at J, with 12 bases in the middle. Per the germline V gene, CDR1 is SQVTM and CDR2 is ANQGSEA. CDR3 nucleotide sequence: TGCAGCGTCCGAGTCGTCCGCTACAATGAGCAGTTCTTC. The encoded protein is CSVRVVRYNEQFF.

The chain employs TRBV11-2 and TRBJ2-7, with TRBD1 matching over 7 bases. The germline V gene has CDR1 SGHAT and CDR2 FQNNGV. There are 14 residues in the CDR3. The ends lost 5 bases at V and 3 bases at J; junction bases unmatched: 7. The CDR3 nucleotides read TGTGCCAGCAGCCCGACGGCAGGGGGCTACGAGCAGTACTTC. Translating gives CASSPTAGGYEQYF.

V is TRBV9 and J is TRBJ1-3; D remains unclear. The CDR3 is made up of 16 amino acids. The V end was cut by 3 bases, the J end by 4 bases, with 17 bases between. Per the germline V gene, CDR1 is SGDLS and CDR2 is YYNGEE. CDR3 protein: CASSGPSAGIGNTIYF. In DNA form, the CDR3 reads TGTGCCAGCAGCGGACCCTCCGCAGGAATCGGAAACACCATATATTTT.

The V gene is TRBV29-1, the J gene TRBJ2-2, with D perhaps matching TRBD1 (5 bases). Trimming left V 7 bases short and J 2 bases short, with 14 bases between. This CDR3 is 14 amino acids long. Germline V gene data show CDR1 as SQVTM and CDR2 as ANQGSEA. CDR3 nucleotides: TGCAGCGGTAGGACAAATCGTAACACCGGGGAGCTGTTTTTT. It translates to CSGRTNRNTGELFF.

The chain recombines TRBV20-1 with TRBJ1-2; 7 nucleotides align to TRBD1. CDR1 DFQATT and CDR2 SNEGSKA come from the germline V gene (reference sequence). The CDR3 totals 11 residues. After removal of 7 bases from V and 8 bases from J, the junction contained 7 bases not matched to a gene. The CDR3 DNA reads as TGCAGTGAACAGGGGCAACGAGGCTACACCTTC. Translated: CSEQGQRGYTF.

The chain has TRBV2 and TRBJ1-2, with 7 bases fitting TRBD1. The CDR3 is 15 residues long. The V gene's germline CDR1 is SNHLY and CDR2 FYNNEI. Germline trimming cut 5 bases from V and 4 bases from J; bases unmatched to any gene: 10. CDR3 protein: CASSSTRQGGYGYTF. The CDR3 coding sequence is TGTGCCAGCAGTTCGACCCGACAGGGTGGCTATGGCTACACCTTC. The full variable domain, rest sourced from reference TRBV2 and TRBJ1-2, is EPEVTQTPSHQVTQMGQEVILRCVPISNHLYFYWYRQILGQKVEFLVSFYNNEISEKSEIFDDQFSVERPDGSNFTLKIRSTKLEDSAMYFCASSSTRQGGYGYTFGSGTRLTVV.

This sequence joins TRBV25-1 and TRBJ1-1; TRBD1 is a possible D gene (5 bases). Germline CDR1 MGHDK, CDR2 SYGVNS. The CDR3 extends over 14 amino acids. Trimming cost V 7 bases and J 10 bases, with 22 bases left between them. CDR3 in amino acids: CASTDTDLLQGAFF. CDR3 nucleotides: TGTGCCAGCACGGATACGGACCTCCTCCAGGGAGCTTTCTTT. Looking up the rest from reference TRBV25-1 and TRBJ1-1 gives the full variable domain: EADIYQTPRYLVIGTGKKITLECSQTMGHDKMYWYQQDPGMELHLIHYSYGVNSTEKGDLSSESTVSRIRTEHFPLTLESARPSHTSQYLCASTDTDLLQGAFFGQGTRLTVV.

The rearrangement joins TRBV10-1 to TRBJ2-4; 9 positions match TRBD2. The germline CDR1 and CDR2 sequences are WNHNN and SYGVQD (reference sequence). With V trimmed by 0 bases and J by 6 bases, 6 bases remained unmatched. The CDR3 extends over 16 amino acids. The CDR3 reads CASSESPAGGANIQYF. DNA for the CDR3: TGCGCCAGCAGTGAGTCTCCTGCGGGAGGGGCAAACATTCAGTACTTC.

V gene TRBV5-1 combines with J gene TRBJ2-2; no reliable D call. In germline, CDR1 is SGHRS, CDR2 YFSETQ. This CDR3 contains 16 residues. The V and J ends lost 4 bases and 4 bases respectively, with 17 bases between them. The CDR3 sequence: CASSHLEAWSTGELFF. DNA of the CDR3: TGCGCCAGCAGCCATCTCGAGGCCTGGAGCACCGGGGAGCTGTTTTTT.

The chain is built from TRBV30 and TRBJ1-2; a possible D gene is TRBD1 (6 bases). Germline V gene sequence: CDR1 GTSNPN, CDR2 SVGIG (reference sequence). Trimming pared 6 bases from V and 6 bases from J, leaving 29 bases between. CDR3 length: 17 amino acids. The CDR3 region has the DNA TGTGCCTGTGCGTTGATACCGCTTATGTTAAGGGGGAATGGCTACACCTTC. This gives the protein CACALIPLMLRGNGYTF.

This chain uses TRBV7-3 with TRBJ1-2; D possibly corresponds to TRBD1 (5 bases). The CDR3 length is 13 residues. Germline lookup yields CDR1 SGHTA and CDR2 FQGTGA. V was pared by 5 bases and J by 5 bases, with 12 bases between. The DNA for the CDR3 is TGTGCCAGCAGCGGACAAGGGTTATATGGCTACACCTTC. Translated, it gives CASSGQGLYGYTF.

The rearrangement links TRBV11-3 to TRBJ2-3, with TRBD2 matching 7 bases. The CDR3 covers 14 residues. CDR1 and CDR2 (germline): SGHNT, YENEEA. The trim removed 5 bases at V and 4 bases at J, leaving 6 bases unmatched. The CDR3: CASSPRGESDTQYF. For the CDR3, the DNA is TGTGCCAGCAGCCCACGGGGGGAGTCAGATACGCAGTATTTT.

This clone was seen once. The V gene is TRBV27, the J gene TRBJ2-7; 8 bases agree with TRBD1. CDR3 size: 16 residues. CDR1 and CDR2 from the germline V gene are MNHEY and SMNVEV (reference sequence). Trimming at V came to 6 bases and at J to 2 bases, leaving 12 bases not matched to a gene. In nucleotides, the CDR3 is TGTGCCAGCAGCGGACAGGGCTGGGTTCCGACCTACGAGCAGTACTTC. Amino acid sequence: CASSGQGWVPTYEQYF.

As to this clone: This specimen includes other DNA sequences encoding the same CDR3. The chain combines TRBV6-5 with TRBJ1-2; D gene uncertain. V was trimmed by 4 bases and J by 8 bases, leaving 8 bases between them. The CDR3 sequence is 11 residues long. Germline V gene data show CDR1 as MNHEY and CDR2 as SVGAGI. CDR3 nucleotides: TGTGCCAGCAGTTCCCCGGGAGGCTACACCTTC. Translation gives CASSSPGGYTF.

This chain links TRBV7-9 with TRBJ1-2; perhaps TRBD1 as D (5 bases). The CDR3 loop spans 14 amino acids. V lost 7 bases and J 6 bases, leaving 18 bases between the germline ends. CDR1 SEHNR and CDR2 FQNEAQ come from the germline V gene (reference sequence). The CDR3: CASTAPGLDNGYTF. CDR3 DNA sequence: TGTGCCAGCACGGCGCCAGGGCTGGATAATGGCTACACCTTC. Full variable domain (remainder filled in from reference TRBV7-9 and TRBJ1-2): DTGVSQNPRHKITKRGQNVTFRCDPISEHNRLYWYRQTLGQGPEFLTYFQNEAQLEKSRLLSDRFSAERPKGSFSTLEIQRTEQGDSAMYLCASTAPGLDNGYTFGSGTRLTVV.

This chain links TRBV27 with TRBJ1-4; D may be TRBD1 (5 bases). The V end lost 5 bases, the J end lost 8 bases, and 18 bases lay between the germline ends. This CDR3 is built from 15 residues. The germline CDR1 and CDR2 sequences are MNHEY and SMNVEV (reference sequence). The CDR3, as DNA: TGTGCCAGCAGTACCACCGGGACGGGGGTCGAAAAACTGTTTTTT. It yields the protein CASSTTGTGVEKLFF.